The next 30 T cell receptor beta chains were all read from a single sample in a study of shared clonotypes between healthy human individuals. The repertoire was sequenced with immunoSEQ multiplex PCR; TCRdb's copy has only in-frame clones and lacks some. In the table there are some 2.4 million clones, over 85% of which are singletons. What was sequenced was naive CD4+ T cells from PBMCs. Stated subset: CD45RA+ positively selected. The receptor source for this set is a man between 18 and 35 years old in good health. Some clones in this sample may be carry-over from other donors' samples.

As DNA, the CDR3 is TGCAGTGCCAACGTTGCAGATACGCAGTATTTT. This sequence encodes CSANVADTQYF. The V and J genes are TRBV20-1 and TRBJ2-3; D ambiguous. Germline CDR1 and CDR2: DFQATT and SNEGSKA (reference sequence). V lost 6 bases and J 4 bases, leaving 8 bases between the germline ends. The CDR3 is 11 amino acids.

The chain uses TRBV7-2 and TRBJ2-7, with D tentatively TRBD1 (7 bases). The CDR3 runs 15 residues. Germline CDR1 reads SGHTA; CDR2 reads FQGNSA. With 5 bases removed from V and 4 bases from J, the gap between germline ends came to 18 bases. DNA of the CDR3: TGTGCCAGCAGCGGGGGGACAGCTGGGGATTACGAGCAGTACTTC. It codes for CASSGGTAGDYEQYF.

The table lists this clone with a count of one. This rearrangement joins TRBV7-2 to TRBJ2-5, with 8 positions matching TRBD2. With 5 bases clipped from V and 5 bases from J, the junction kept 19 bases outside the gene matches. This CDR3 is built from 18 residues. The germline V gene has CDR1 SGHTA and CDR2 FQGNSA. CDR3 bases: TGTGCCAGCAGCGCCGACCTAAGGAAGGCGGGAGGTCAGGAGACCCAGTACTTC. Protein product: CASSADLRKAGGQETQYF.

Here the CDR3 reads CASSYAGSGGTDTQYF. CDR3 bases: TGTGCCAGCAGTTACGCCGGGTCGGGAGGCACAGATACGCAGTATTTT. The chain combines TRBV6-5 with TRBJ2-3; TRBD2 might be the D (6 bases). V shed 2 bases and J shed 1 base, with 13 bases lying between them. This CDR3 is built from 16 residues. Germline CDR1 reads MNHEY; CDR2 reads SVGAGI.

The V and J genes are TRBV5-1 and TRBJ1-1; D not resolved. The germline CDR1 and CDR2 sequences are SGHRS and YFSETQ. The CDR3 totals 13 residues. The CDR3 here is CATRWEMDTEAFF. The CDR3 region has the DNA TGCGCTACGAGGTGGGAGATGGACACTGAAGCTTTCTTT.

The CDR3 nucleotides are TGCGCCAGCAGCCGCGAACGGAGGGCTAATGAAAAACTGTTTTTT. Encoded protein: CASSRERRANEKLFF. This chain uses TRBV4-1 with TRBJ1-4; D is undetermined. This CDR3 has 15 residues. Trimming left V 4 bases short and J 3 bases short, with 12 bases between. Per germline, CDR1 MGHRA and CDR2 YSYEKL.

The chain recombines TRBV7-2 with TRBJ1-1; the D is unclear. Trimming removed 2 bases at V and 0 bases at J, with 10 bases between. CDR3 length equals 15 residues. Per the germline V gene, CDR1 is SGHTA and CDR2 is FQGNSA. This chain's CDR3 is CASSLLSVMNTEAFF. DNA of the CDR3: TGTGCCAGCAGCTTACTTTCGGTGATGAACACTGAAGCTTTCTTT.

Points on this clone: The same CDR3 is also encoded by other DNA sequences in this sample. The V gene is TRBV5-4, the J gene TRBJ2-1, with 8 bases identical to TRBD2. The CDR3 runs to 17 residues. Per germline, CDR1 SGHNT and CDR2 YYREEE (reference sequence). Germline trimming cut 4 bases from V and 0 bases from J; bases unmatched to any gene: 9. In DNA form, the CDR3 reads TGTGCCAGCAGCCCGCCGGGGAGCGGGAGCTCCTACAATGAGCAGTTCTTC. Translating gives CASSPPGSGSSYNEQFF.

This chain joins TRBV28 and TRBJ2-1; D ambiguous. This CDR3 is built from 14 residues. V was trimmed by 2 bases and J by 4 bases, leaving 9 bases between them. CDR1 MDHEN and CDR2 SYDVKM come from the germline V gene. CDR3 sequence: CASSLLGKYNEQFF. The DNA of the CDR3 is TGTGCCAGCAGTTTACTTGGGAAGTACAATGAGCAGTTCTTC.

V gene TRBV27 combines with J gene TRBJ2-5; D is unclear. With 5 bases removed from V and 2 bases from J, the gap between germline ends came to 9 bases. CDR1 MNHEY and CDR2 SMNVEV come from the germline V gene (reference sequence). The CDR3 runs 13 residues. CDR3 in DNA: TGTGCCAGCAGTAAGTGGGGACAAGAGACCCAGTACTTC. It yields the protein CASSKWGQETQYF.

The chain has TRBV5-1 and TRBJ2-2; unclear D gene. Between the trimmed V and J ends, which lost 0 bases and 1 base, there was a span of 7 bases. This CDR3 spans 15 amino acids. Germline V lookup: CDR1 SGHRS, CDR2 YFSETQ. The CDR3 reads CASSLEAENTGELFF. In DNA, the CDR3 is TGCGCCAGCAGCTTGGAGGCGGAGAACACCGGGGAGCTGTTTTTT.

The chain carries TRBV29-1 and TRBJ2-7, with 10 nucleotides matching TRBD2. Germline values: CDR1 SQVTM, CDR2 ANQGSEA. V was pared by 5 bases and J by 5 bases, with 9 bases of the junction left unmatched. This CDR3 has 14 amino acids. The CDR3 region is CSVPSGRALHEQYF. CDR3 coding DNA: TGCAGCGTTCCCAGCGGGAGGGCCCTCCACGAGCAGTACTTC.

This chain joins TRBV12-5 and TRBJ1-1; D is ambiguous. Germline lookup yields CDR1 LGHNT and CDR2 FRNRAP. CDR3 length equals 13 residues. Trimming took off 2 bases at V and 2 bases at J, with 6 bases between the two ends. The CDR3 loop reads CASGLSRNTEAFF. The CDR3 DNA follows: TGTGCTAGTGGTTTGTCCCGTAACACTGAAGCTTTCTTT. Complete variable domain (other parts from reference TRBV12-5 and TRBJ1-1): DARVTQTPRHKVTEMGQEVTMRCQPILGHNTVFWYRQTMMQGLELLAYFRNRAPLDDSGMPKDRFSAEMPDATLATLKIQPSEPRDSAVYFCASGLSRNTEAFFGQGTRLTVV.

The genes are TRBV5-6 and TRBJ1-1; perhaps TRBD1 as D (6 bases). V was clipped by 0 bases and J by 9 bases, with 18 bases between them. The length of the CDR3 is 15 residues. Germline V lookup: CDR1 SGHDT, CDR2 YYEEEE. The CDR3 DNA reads TGTGCCAGCAGCTTGGACGCCAGCGTGGGGGCGAAAGCTTTCTTT. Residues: CASSLDASVGAKAFF.

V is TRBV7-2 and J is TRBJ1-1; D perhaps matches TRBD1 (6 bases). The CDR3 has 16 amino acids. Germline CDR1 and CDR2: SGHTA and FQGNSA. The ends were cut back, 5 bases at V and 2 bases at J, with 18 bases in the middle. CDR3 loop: CASSPSRRGLNTEAFF. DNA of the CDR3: TGTGCCAGCAGCCCTAGTAGGCGGGGGCTAAACACTGAAGCTTTCTTT.

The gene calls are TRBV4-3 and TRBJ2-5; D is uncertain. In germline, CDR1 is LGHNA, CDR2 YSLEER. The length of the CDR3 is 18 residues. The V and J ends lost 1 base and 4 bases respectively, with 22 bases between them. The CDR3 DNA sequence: TGCGCCAGCAGCCAAGGCCCTCTGGCGGACCTGACGGGAGAGACCCAGTACTTC. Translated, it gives CASSQGPLADLTGETQYF.

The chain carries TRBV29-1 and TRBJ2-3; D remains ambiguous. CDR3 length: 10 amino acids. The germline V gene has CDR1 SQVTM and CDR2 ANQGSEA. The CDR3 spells CACRTDTQYF. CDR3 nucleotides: TGCGCTTGCCGCACAGATACGCAGTATTTT.

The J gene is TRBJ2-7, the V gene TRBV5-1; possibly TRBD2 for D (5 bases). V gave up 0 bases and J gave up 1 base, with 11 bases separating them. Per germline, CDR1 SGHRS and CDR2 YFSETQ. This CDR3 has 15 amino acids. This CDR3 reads CASSLGGGRSYEQYF. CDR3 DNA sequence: TGCGCCAGCAGCTTGGGTGGAGGTAGGTCCTACGAGCAGTACTTC.

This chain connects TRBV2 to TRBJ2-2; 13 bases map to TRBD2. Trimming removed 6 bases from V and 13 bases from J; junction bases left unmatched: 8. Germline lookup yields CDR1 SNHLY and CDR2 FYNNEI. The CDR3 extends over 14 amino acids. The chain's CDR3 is CASRPGTSGIGLFF. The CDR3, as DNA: TGTGCCAGCAGGCCTGGGACTAGCGGGATAGGGCTGTTTTTT.

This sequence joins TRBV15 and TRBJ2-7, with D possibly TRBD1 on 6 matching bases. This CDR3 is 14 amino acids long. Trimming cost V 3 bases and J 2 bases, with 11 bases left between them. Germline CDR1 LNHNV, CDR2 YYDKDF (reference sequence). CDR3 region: CATSSDTGTYEQYF. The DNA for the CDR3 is TGTGCCACCAGCAGTGATACAGGGACCTACGAGCAGTACTTC.

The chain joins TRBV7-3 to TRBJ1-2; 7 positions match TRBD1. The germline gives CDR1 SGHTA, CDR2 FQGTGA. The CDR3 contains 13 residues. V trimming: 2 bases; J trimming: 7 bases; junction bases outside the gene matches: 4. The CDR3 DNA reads TGTGCCAGCAGCTTACTCTCAGGGGGTGGCTACACCTTC. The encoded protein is CASSLLSGGGYTF.

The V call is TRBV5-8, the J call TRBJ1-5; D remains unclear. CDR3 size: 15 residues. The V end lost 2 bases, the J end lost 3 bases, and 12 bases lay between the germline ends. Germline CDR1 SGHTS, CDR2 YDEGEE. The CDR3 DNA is TGTGCCAGCAGCTTTCAGGACGCAAACAATCAGCCCCAGCATTTT. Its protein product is CASSFQDANNQPQHF. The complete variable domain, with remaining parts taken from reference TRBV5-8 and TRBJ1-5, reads EAGVTQSPTHLIKTRGQQATLRCSPISGHTSVYWYQQALGLGLQFLLWYDEGEERNRGNFPPRFSGRQFPNYSSELNVNALELEDSALYLCASSFQDANNQPQHFGDGTRLSIL.

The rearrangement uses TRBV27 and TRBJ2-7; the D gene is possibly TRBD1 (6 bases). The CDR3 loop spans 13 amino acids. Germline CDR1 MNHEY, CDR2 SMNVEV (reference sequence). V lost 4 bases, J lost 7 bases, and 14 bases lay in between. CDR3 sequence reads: CASSSKTGIEQYF. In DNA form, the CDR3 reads TGTGCCAGCAGTTCCAAAACAGGGATTGAGCAGTACTTC.

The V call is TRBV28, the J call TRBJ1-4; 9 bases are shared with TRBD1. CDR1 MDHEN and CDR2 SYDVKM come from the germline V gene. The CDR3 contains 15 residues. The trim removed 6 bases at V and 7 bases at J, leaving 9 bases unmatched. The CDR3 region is CASSRTTGGGEKLFF. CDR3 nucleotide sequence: TGTGCCAGCAGCCGAACAACAGGGGGCGGTGAAAAACTGTTTTTT.

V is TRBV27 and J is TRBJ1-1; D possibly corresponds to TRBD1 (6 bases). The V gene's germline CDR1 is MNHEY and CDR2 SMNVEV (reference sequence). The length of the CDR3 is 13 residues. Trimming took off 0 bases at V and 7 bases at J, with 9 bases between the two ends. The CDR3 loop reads CASSLSGGLEAFF. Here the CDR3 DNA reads TGTGCCAGCAGTTTATCCGGGGGGCTTGAAGCTTTCTTT.

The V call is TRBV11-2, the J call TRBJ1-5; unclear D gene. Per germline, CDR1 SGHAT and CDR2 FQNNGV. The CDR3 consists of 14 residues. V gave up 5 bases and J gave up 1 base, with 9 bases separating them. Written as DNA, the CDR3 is TGTGCCAGCAGCCAAGATCCAAGCAATCAGCCCCAGCATTTT. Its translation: CASSQDPSNQPQHF.

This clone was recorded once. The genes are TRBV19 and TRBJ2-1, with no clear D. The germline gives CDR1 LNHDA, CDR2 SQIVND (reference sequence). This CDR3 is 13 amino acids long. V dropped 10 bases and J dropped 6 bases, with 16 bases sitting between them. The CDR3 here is CATNSESRNEQFF. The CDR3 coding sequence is TGTGCCACCAATTCGGAGTCCCGCAATGAGCAGTTCTTC.

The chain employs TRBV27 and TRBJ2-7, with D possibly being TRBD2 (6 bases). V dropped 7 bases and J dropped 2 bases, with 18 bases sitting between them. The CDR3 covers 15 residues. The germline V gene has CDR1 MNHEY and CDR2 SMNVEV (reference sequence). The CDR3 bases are TGTGCCAGCACTTCCAGCCGTAGCGGCCCCTACGAGCAGTACTTC. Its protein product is CASTSSRSGPYEQYF.

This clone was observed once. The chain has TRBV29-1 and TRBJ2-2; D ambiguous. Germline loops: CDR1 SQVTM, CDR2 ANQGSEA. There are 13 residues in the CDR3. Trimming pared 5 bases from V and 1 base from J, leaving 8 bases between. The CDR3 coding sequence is TGCAGCGTTTCCCTAGGGAACACCGGGGAGCTGTTTTTT. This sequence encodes CSVSLGNTGELFF.

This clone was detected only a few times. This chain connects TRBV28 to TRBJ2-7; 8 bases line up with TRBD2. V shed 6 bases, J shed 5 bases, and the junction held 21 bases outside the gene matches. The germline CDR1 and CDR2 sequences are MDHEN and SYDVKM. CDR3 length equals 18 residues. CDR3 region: CASRLPGGARGSMNEQYF. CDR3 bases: TGTGCCAGCAGGCTCCCCGGGGGGGCAAGAGGTAGCATGAACGAGCAGTACTTC.